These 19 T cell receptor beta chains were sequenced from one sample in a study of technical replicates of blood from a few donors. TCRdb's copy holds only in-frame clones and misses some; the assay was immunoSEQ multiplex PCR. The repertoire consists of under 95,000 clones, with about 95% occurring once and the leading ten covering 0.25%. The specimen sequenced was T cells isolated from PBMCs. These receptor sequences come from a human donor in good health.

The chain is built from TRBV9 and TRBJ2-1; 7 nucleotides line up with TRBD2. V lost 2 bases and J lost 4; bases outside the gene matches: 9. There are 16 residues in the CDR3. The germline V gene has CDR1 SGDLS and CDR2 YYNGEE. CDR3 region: CASSVFGGGTYNEQFF. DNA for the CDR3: TGTGCCAGCAGCGTTTTCGGGGGAGGGACTTACAATGAGCAGTTCTTC.

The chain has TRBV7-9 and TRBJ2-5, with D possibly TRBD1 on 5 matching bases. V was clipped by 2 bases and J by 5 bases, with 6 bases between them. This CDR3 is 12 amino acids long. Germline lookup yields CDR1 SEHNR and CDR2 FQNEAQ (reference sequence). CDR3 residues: CASSLWGETQYF. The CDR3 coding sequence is TGTGCCAGCAGCTTATGGGGCGAGACCCAGTACTTC.

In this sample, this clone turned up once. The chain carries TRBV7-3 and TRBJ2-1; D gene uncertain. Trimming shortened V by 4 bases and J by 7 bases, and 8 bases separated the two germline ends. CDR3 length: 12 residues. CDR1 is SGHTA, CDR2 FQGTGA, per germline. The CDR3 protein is CASSSASNEQFF. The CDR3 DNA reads TGTGCCAGCAGCTCCGCCAGTAATGAGCAGTTCTTC.

The CDR3 region is CASNRSPDRALHF. CDR3 bases: TGTGCCAGCAATCGTTCACCCGATCGGGCCCTCCACTTT. This chain joins TRBV2 and TRBJ1-6; D is unclear. Trimming left V 7 bases short and J 14 bases short, with 18 bases between. The CDR3 loop spans 13 amino acids. Germline assignment: CDR1 SNHLY and CDR2 FYNNEI.

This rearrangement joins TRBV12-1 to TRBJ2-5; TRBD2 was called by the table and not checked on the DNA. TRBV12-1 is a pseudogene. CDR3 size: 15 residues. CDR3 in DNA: TGTGCCAGCATAGGAAGCGGCAAATTGGGAGAGACCCAGTACTTC. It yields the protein CASIGSGKLGETQYF.

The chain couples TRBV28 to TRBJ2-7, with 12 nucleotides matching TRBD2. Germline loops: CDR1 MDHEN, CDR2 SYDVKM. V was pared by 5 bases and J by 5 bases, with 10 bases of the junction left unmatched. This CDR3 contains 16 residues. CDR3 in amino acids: CASSPGELAGGHEQYF. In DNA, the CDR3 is TGTGCCAGCAGTCCGGGGGAACTAGCGGGAGGCCACGAGCAGTACTTC.

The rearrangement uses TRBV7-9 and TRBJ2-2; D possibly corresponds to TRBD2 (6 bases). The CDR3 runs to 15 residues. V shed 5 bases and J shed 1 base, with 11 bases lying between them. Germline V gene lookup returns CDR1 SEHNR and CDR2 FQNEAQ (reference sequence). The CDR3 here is CASSLGSGNTGELFF. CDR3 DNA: TGTGCCAGCAGCCTCGGGAGTGGGAACACCGGGGAGCTGTTTTTT.

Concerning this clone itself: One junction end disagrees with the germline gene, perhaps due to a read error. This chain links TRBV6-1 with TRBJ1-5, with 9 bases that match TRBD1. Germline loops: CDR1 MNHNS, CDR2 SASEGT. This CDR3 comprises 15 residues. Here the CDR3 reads CASGEGTGFNQPQHF. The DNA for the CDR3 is TGTGCCAGCGGTGAGGGGACAGGGTTCAATCAGCCCCAGCATTTT.

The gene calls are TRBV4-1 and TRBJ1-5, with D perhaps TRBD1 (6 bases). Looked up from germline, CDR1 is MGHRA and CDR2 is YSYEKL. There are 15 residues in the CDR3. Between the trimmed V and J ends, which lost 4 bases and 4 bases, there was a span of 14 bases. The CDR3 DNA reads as TGCGCCAGCAGCCGGAGCGGACAGATAAATCAGCCCCAGCATTTT. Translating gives CASSRSGQINQPQHF.

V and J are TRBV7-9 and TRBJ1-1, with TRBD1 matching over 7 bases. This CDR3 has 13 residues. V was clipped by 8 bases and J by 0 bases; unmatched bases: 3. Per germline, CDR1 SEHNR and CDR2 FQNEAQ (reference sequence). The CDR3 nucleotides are TGTGCCAGCGGGGGGACAGTGAACACTGAAGCTTTCTTT. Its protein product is CASGGTVNTEAFF. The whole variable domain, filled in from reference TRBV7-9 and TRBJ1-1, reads DTGVSQNPRHKITKRGQNVTFRCDPISEHNRLYWYRQTLGQGPEFLTYFQNEAQLEKSRLLSDRFSAERPKGSFSTLEIQRTEQGDSAMYLCASGGTVNTEAFFGQGTRLTVV.

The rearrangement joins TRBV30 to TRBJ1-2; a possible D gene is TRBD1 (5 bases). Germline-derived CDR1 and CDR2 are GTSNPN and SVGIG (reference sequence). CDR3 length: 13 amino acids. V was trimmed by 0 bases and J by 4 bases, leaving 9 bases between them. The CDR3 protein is CAWSVDSPYGYTF. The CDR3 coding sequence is TGTGCCTGGAGTGTAGACAGCCCCTATGGCTACACCTTC. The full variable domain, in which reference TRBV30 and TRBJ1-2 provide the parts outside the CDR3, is SQTIHQWPATLVQPVGSPLSLECTVEGTSNPNLYWYRQAAGRGLQLLFYSVGIGQISSEVPQNLSASRPQDRQFILSSKKLLLSDSGFYLCAWSVDSPYGYTFGSGTRLTVV.

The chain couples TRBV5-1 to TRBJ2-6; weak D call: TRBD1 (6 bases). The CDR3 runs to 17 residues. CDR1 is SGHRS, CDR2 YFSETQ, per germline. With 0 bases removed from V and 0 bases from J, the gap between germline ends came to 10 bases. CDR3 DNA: TGCGCCAGCAGCTTGGATACAGGGTTCTCTGGGGCCAACGTCCTGACTTTC. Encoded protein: CASSLDTGFSGANVLTF. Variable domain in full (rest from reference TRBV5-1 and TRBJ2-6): KAGVTQTPRYLIKTRGQQVTLSCSPISGHRSVSWYQQTPGQGLQFLFEYFSETQRNKGNFPGRFSGRQFSNSRSEMNVSTLELGDSALYLCASSLDTGFSGANVLTFGAGSRLTVL.

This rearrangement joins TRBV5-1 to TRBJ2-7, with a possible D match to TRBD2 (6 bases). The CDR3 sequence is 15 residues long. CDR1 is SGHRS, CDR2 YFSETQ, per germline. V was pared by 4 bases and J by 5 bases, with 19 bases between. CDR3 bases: TGCGCCAGCAGCCCGATTGGTGGAGCGGGCCACGAGCAGTACTTC. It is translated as CASSPIGGAGHEQYF.

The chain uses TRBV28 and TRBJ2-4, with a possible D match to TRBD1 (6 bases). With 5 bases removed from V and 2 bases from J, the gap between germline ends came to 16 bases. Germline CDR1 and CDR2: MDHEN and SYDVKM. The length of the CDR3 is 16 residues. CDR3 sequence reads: CASSVPTQGSKNIQYF. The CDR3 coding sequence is TGTGCCAGCAGTGTACCGACACAGGGTTCCAAAAACATTCAGTACTTC.

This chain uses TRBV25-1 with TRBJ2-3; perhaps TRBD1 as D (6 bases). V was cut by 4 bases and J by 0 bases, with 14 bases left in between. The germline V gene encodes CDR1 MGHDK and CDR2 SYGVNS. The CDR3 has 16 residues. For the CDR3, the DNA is TGTGCCAGCAGTGGATTTAACAGGGATAGCACAGATACGCAGTATTTT. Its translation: CASSGFNRDSTDTQYF. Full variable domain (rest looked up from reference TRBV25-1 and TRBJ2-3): EADIYQTPRYLVIGTGKKITLECSQTMGHDKMYWYQQDPGMELHLIHYSYGVNSTEKGDLSSESTVSRIRTEHFPLTLESARPSHTSQYLCASSGFNRDSTDTQYFGPGTRLTVL.

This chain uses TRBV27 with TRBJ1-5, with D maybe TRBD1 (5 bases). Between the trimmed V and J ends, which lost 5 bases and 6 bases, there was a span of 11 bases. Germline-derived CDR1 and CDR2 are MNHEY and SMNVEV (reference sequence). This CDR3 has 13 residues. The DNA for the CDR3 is TGTGCCAGCAGTCCCAAAGGGGTTCAGCCCCAGCATTTT. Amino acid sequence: CASSPKGVQPQHF.

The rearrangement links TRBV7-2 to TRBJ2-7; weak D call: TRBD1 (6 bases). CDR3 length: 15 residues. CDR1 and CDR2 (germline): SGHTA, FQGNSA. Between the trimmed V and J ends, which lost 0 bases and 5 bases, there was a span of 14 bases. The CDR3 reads CASSLALQGINEQYF. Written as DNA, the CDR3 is TGTGCCAGCAGCTTAGCGCTTCAGGGGATCAACGAGCAGTACTTC.

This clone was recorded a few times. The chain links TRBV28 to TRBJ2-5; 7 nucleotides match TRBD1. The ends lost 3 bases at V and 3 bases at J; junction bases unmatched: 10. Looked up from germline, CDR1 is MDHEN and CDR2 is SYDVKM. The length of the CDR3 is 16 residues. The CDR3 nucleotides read TGTGCCAGCAGTTTCCCCGGGACAGCCTCAAAAGAGACCCAGTACTTC. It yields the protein CASSFPGTASKETQYF.

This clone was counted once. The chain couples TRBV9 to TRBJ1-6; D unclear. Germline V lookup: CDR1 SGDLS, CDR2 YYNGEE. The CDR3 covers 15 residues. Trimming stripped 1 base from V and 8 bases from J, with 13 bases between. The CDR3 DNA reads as TGTGCCAGCAGCGTACTTCCCGGGTTGGATTCACCCCTCCACTTT. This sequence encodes CASSVLPGLDSPLHF.